The 27 T cell receptor beta chains reported below all come from one sample, sequenced in a study of T cells in Graves' hyperthyroidism and ophthalmopathy. Authors of the study amplified TCR beta CDR3 regions from RNA transcripts. The TCR CDR3 first-round RT-PCR relied on the HTBI primer set. TCRdb itself ran the multiplex PCR reads through MiXCR, one entry per CDR3 protein. The sample carries under 300,000 distinct CDR3 sequences, roughly 22% recorded once. Source material: blood. All receptors derive from a young man with Graves' ophthalmopathy.

This clonotype was detected ten times or more. The V gene is TRBV11-3, the J gene TRBJ2-7; D may be TRBD2 (5 bases). Trimming took 4 bases from V and 2 from J, leaving 12 bases between them. Germline V gives CDR1 SGHNT, CDR2 YENEEA. The CDR3 consists of 14 residues. CDR3 coding DNA: TGTGCCAGCAGCTCCCGGGGTGGAGCCTACGAGCAGTACTTC. The encoded protein is CASSSRGGAYEQYF.

A few counts support this clonotype. The CDR3 DNA reads as TGTGCCAGCAGACCATTTAATAGCGGGAGGGGGTCAAATGAGCAGTTCTTC. Translation gives CASRPFNSGRGSNEQFF. V is TRBV27 and J is TRBJ2-1; 11 nucleotides agree with TRBD2. The V segment lost 6 bases and the J segment 7 bases; nucleotides outside the gene matches: 14. The CDR3 consists of 17 residues. Germline CDR1 MNHEY, CDR2 SMNVEV (reference sequence).

There are many counts of this clonotype. This sequence joins TRBV28 and TRBJ2-7, with D possibly matching TRBD1 (6 bases). CDR3 length equals 12 residues. The V gene lost 6 bases and the J gene lost 7 bases, with 13 bases spanning the gap. Germline CDR1 is MDHEN and CDR2 is SYDVKM. CDR3 DNA: TGTGCCAGCAGCAGACAGGCCGCTGAGCAGTACTTC. Residues: CASSRQAAEQYF. The full variable domain, rest sourced from reference TRBV28 and TRBJ2-7, is DVKVTQSSRYLVKRTGEKVFLECVQDMDHENMFWYRQDPGLGLRLIYFSYDVKMKEKGDIPEGYSVSREKKERFSLILESASTNQTSMYLCASSRQAAEQYFGPGTRLTVT.

This clonotype was recorded at least ten times. The CDR3 DNA reads as TGTGCCAGCAGTCTTTACGACAGTATGAGGACTGAAGCTTTCTTT. This codes for CASSLYDSMRTEAFF. The chain has TRBV28 and TRBJ1-1; TRBD1 is a possible D gene (5 bases). The CDR3 loop spans 15 amino acids. CDR1 and CDR2 from the germline V gene are MDHEN and SYDVKM. V was trimmed by 5 bases and J by 5 bases, leaving 18 bases between them. The full variable domain, completed using reference TRBV28 and TRBJ1-1, is DVKVTQSSRYLVKRTGEKVFLECVQDMDHENMFWYRQDPGLGLRLIYFSYDVKMKEKGDIPEGYSVSREKKERFSLILESASTNQTSMYLCASSLYDSMRTEAFFGQGTRLTVV.

The rearrangement uses TRBV19 and TRBJ2-1; D gene ambiguous. CDR1 and CDR2 from the germline V gene are LNHDA and SQIVND (reference sequence). CDR3 size: 12 residues. V lost 4 bases and J lost 6, with 7 bases in between. The CDR3 protein is CASSKTLNEQFF. In nucleotides, the CDR3 is TGTGCCAGTAGTAAGACCCTCAATGAGCAGTTCTTC.

This clonotype was observed a handful of times. The chain is built from TRBV9 and TRBJ2-7, with 7 bases fitting TRBD2. Germline V gene lookup returns CDR1 SGDLS and CDR2 YYNGEE. The CDR3 length is 14 residues. The J segment lost 4 bases and the V segment lost 0 bases, leaving 4 bases of the junction unmatched. The CDR3 region is CASSVGSSGYEQYF. As DNA, the CDR3 is TGTGCCAGCAGCGTAGGCAGTAGCGGGTACGAGCAGTACTTC.

The sample holds many counts of this clonotype. This chain uses TRBV28 with TRBJ1-5; D is unclear. The V end lost 1 base, the J end lost 1 base, and 14 bases lay between the germline ends. This CDR3 has 17 residues. Germline V gene data show CDR1 as MDHEN and CDR2 as SYDVKM. The CDR3 reads CASSLSRQAKSNQPQHF. In DNA form, the CDR3 reads TGTGCCAGCAGTTTATCTAGGCAGGCCAAAAGCAATCAGCCCCAGCATTTT.

This clonotype turned up a few times. This sequence joins TRBV6-1 and TRBJ2-3; 13 nucleotides align to TRBD2. The CDR3 consists of 15 residues. The germline V gene has CDR1 MNHNS and CDR2 SASEGT. The trim removed 8 bases at V and 0 bases at J, leaving 2 bases unmatched. CDR3 coding DNA: TGTGCCAGCCGGACTAGCGGGAGTAGCACAGATACGCAGTATTTT. It codes for CASRTSGSSTDTQYF.

The chain links TRBV20-1 to TRBJ2-3; 11 bases match TRBD2. The junction had 5 bases not matched to a gene; V was cut back by 2 bases and J by 4 bases. Germline V gives CDR1 DFQATT, CDR2 SNEGSKA (reference sequence). The CDR3 spans 15 residues. CDR3 coding DNA: TGCAGTGCTAGAATAGCGGGAGGGAAGGCAGATACGCAGTATTTT. It specifies CSARIAGGKADTQYF.

This clonotype was observed a handful of times. The chain carries TRBV20-1 and TRBJ2-5; TRBD2 aligns across 10 bases. V dropped 8 bases and J dropped 4; count of bases not matched to a gene: 10. Per germline, CDR1 DFQATT and CDR2 SNEGSKA (reference sequence). This CDR3 comprises 14 residues. In DNA, the CDR3 is TGCAGTCACCTAAGCGGGAGGGCCTCAGAGACCCAGTACTTC. It translates to CSHLSGRASETQYF.

This chain joins TRBV27 and TRBJ2-7, with TRBD1 matching 7 bases. The CDR3 totals 13 residues. In germline, CDR1 is MNHEY, CDR2 SMNVEV (reference sequence). Trimming removed 5 bases from V and 2 bases from J; junction bases left unmatched: 3. The CDR3 reads CASSIGQAYEQYF. CDR3 in DNA: TGTGCCAGCAGTATAGGACAGGCCTACGAGCAGTACTTC.

In this sample, this clonotype turned up many times. In nucleotides, the CDR3 is TGTGCCAGCAGCCAAAACCGTCATAATGAAAAACTGTTTTTT. It codes for CASSQNRHNEKLFF. This chain connects TRBV3-1 to TRBJ1-4; no clear D gene. Trimming took off 2 bases at V and 4 bases at J, with 8 bases between the two ends. Germline V gene sequence: CDR1 LGHDT, CDR2 YNNKEL (reference sequence). The CDR3 runs 14 residues. Filled out from reference TRBV3-1 and TRBJ1-4, the complete variable domain reads DTAVSQTPKYLVTQMGNDKSIKCEQNLGHDTMYWYKQDSKKFLKIMFSYNNKELIINETVPNRFSPKSPDKAHLNLHINSLELGDSAVYFCASSQNRHNEKLFFGSGTQLSVL.

This clonotype showed up just a few times. The rearrangement joins TRBV12-3 or TRBV12-4 to TRBJ2-1, with 10 bases lining up with TRBD2. Losses at the gene ends were 6 bases for V and 6 bases for J; bases not matched to a gene: 8. There are 15 residues in the CDR3. The CDR3 loop reads CASRTSSGRSNEQFF. The CDR3 bases are TGTGCCAGCAGGACATCTAGCGGGAGAAGCAATGAGCAGTTCTTC.

Only a few counts were recorded for this clonotype. The chain employs TRBV4-2 and TRBJ1-1; 11 bases line up with TRBD1. Germline-derived CDR1 and CDR2 are LGHNA and YNFKEQ. The CDR3 is made up of 16 amino acids. V trimming: 4 bases; J trimming: 1 base; junction bases outside the gene matches: 5. Here the CDR3 reads CASSLGQGATNTEAFF. The CDR3 DNA follows: TGTGCCAGCAGCCTAGGACAGGGGGCGACGAACACTGAAGCTTTCTTT.

In DNA form, the CDR3 reads TGTGCCAGCATATTAGGAGGGACAATTCAGCCCCAGCATTTT. It yields the protein CASILGGTIQPQHF. The V gene is TRBV28, the J gene TRBJ1-5; perhaps TRBD1 as D (6 bases). V lost 7 bases and J lost 6, with 16 bases in between. Germline V lookup: CDR1 MDHEN, CDR2 SYDVKM. The CDR3 runs 14 residues.

The chain recombines TRBV13 with TRBJ2-1; 8 nucleotides match TRBD2. The germline V gene has CDR1 PRHDT and CDR2 FYEKMQ (reference sequence). This CDR3 comprises 14 residues. J was trimmed by 8 bases and V by 7 bases; bases with no gene match: 10. CDR3 region: CASTPGTSRDEQFF. Here the CDR3 DNA reads TGTGCCAGCACCCCCGGGACTAGTAGAGATGAGCAGTTCTTC. The variable domain in full, completed from reference TRBV13 and TRBJ2-1, reads AAGVIQSPRHLIKEKRETATLKCYPIPRHDTVYWYQQGPGQDPQFLISFYEKMQSDKGSIPDRFSAQQFSDYHSELNMSSLELGDSALYFCASTPGTSRDEQFFGPGTRLTVL.

The gene calls are TRBV29-1 and TRBJ1-5; tentative D call: TRBD1 (5 bases). Per germline, CDR1 SQVTM and CDR2 ANQGSEA. The CDR3 is made up of 14 amino acids. Trimming left V 5 bases short and J 0 bases short, with 11 bases between. Here the CDR3 reads CSVKADSSNQPQHF. The CDR3 region has the DNA TGCAGCGTTAAGGCAGACAGTAGCAATCAGCCCCAGCATTTT.

In this sample, this clonotype turned up many times. The chain is built from TRBV30 and TRBJ1-1, with 8 bases matching TRBD1. Per the germline V gene, CDR1 is GTSNPN and CDR2 is SVGIG (reference sequence). The trim removed 5 bases at V and 1 base at J, leaving 3 bases unmatched. The CDR3 runs 13 residues. CDR3 sequence reads: CAWGDRWNTEAFF. For the CDR3, the DNA is TGTGCCTGGGGGGACAGGTGGAACACTGAAGCTTTCTTT.

The V call is TRBV6-2 or TRBV6-3, the J call TRBJ2-7, with TRBD1 identical over 9 bases. The V gene end was trimmed by 5 bases and the J gene end by 0 bases; junction bases not matched to a gene: 11. CDR3 length: 17 amino acids. Germline V CDR1 and CDR2: MNHEY, SVGEGT. CDR3 region: CASSEHPGQGSSYEQYF. CDR3 in DNA: TGTGCCAGCAGTGAACACCCCGGACAGGGGAGCTCCTACGAGCAGTACTTC.

Of note for this clonotype: The junction does not match germline at one end; this may be a read error. This chain joins TRBV9 and TRBJ2-1, with 11 bases matching TRBD2. The CDR3 length is 19 residues. Germline values: CDR1 SGDLS, CDR2 YYNGEE. The CDR3 region is CASSQRTGVAGGPLDEQFF. CDR3 coding DNA: TGCGCCAGCAGCCAGCGGACAGGGGTAGCGGGAGGGCCCCTCGATGAGCAGTTCTTC.

J is TRBJ1-6 and V is TRBV5-6; D not certain. CDR1 SGHDT and CDR2 YYEEEE come from the germline V gene. The CDR3 spans 14 residues. The V end lost 3 bases, the J end lost 3 bases, and 7 bases lay between the germline ends. The CDR3 coding sequence is TGTGCCAGCAGCTCACCGGGCTATAATTCACCCCTCCACTTT. Encoded protein: CASSSPGYNSPLHF.

This clonotype was seen only a few times. A much larger clonotype is one base distant, so this may be a read error. The rearrangement links TRBV11-2 to TRBJ1-1, with 8 bases fitting TRBD1. CDR1 and CDR2 (germline): SGHAT, FQNNGV. The trim removed 0 bases at V and 4 bases at J, leaving 1 base unmatched. This CDR3 contains 14 residues. The CDR3 spells CASSLEGTGTEAFF. DNA of the CDR3: TGTGCCAGCAGCTTAGAAGGGACAGGCACTGAAGCTTTCTTT.

There are many counts of this clonotype. The rearrangement links TRBV5-6 to TRBJ2-7, with a possible D match to TRBD2 (5 bases). V was pared by 3 bases and J by 3 bases, with 16 bases between. This CDR3 has 15 residues. Germline CDR1 SGHDT, CDR2 YYEEEE. This CDR3 is CASSWTGPPLYEQYF. CDR3 in DNA: TGTGCCAGCAGCTGGACTGGGCCCCCTCTCTACGAGCAGTACTTC.

The table lists this clonotype with a few counts. The V gene is TRBV5-8, the J gene TRBJ2-7, with D perhaps TRBD1 or TRBD2 (5 bases each). Trimming stripped 3 bases from V and 7 bases from J, with 14 bases between. The CDR3 consists of 13 residues. Germline V gene sequence: CDR1 SGHTS, CDR2 YDEGEE. CDR3 bases: TGTGCCAGCAGCTGGGGACCATCAGGGGAGCAGTACTTC. Protein: CASSWGPSGEQYF.

This clonotype showed up many times. The rearrangement links TRBV7-9 to TRBJ2-5; the match to TRBD1 covers 7 bases. The CDR3 runs 14 residues. V dropped 3 bases and J dropped 5; count of bases not matched to a gene: 6. CDR1 is SEHNR and CDR2 is FQNEAQ in the germline V gene (reference sequence). In DNA form, the CDR3 reads TGTGCCAGCAGCTTTTATGGGACAGAGGAGACCCAGTACTTC. Protein sequence: CASSFYGTEETQYF.

The chain carries TRBV25-1 and TRBJ2-1; D is ambiguous. The CDR3 runs to 12 residues. CDR1 and CDR2 (germline): MGHDK, SYGVNS. Trimming took 1 base from V and 8 from J, leaving 6 bases between them. The CDR3 DNA sequence: TGTGCCAGCAGTGAATCCCCCCATGAGCAGTTCTTC. Translated: CASSESPHEQFF.

In its sample, this clonotype was seen a few times. The chain uses TRBV19 and TRBJ2-3; TRBD2 matches at 8 bases. The germline gives CDR1 LNHDA, CDR2 SQIVND (reference sequence). The CDR3 length is 17 residues. The ends lost 3 bases at V and 1 base at J; junction bases unmatched: 9. The CDR3 DNA is TGTGCCAGTAGTATGGCTGTGGTAGCGGGACGCACAGATACGCAGTATTTT. It codes for CASSMAVVAGRTDTQYF.